These 24 T cell receptor beta chains were all obtained from the same sample, sequenced in a study of T cells in Graves' hyperthyroidism and ophthalmopathy (dated by TCRdb to about 2019). Library prep was done by multiplex PCR. Sequencing was carried out with an Illumina HiSeq 2000. The TCR beta CDR3 regions were amplified from the RNA transcripts. The TCR CDR3 was subjected to a first round of RT-PCR using the HTBI primer set and the Qiagen OneStep RT-PCR kit. TCRdb cleaned the public reads at Q25 with fastp, built clones with MiXCR and kept in-frame beta chains. CDR3 protein sequences are deduplicated, and each keeps its most common genes and DNA. This sample comprises around 280,000 distinct CDR3 sequences, 13% of them detected only once. The ten largest clones add up to 7.5% to 8% of the sample. The sequenced sample was blood. These receptors all stem from a woman aged 25 to 39 with Graves' hyperthyroidism that later progressed to Graves' ophthalmopathy.

This clonotype occurred many times. This chain links TRBV6-1 with TRBJ2-7; D possibly corresponds to TRBD2 (6 bases). V was clipped by 6 bases and J by 7 bases, with 19 bases between them. Germline V gene data show CDR1 as MNHNS and CDR2 as SASEGT. The CDR3 covers 14 residues. The CDR3 DNA sequence: TGTGCCAGCAGGCCGGGACTCAATACGTGGGAGCAGTACTTC. As protein: CASRPGLNTWEQYF.

There are many counts of this clonotype. This chain connects TRBV10-3 to TRBJ2-1, with 7 bases lining up with TRBD1. Germline CDR1 reads ENHRY; CDR2 reads SYGVKD. With 9 bases clipped from V and 8 bases from J, the junction kept 10 bases outside the gene matches. This CDR3 contains 13 residues. In nucleotides, the CDR3 is TGTGCCATAGGACAGGCAAGTAAGGATGAGCAGTTCTTC. This codes for CAIGQASKDEQFF.

This clonotype was counted ten times or more. V usage is TRBV28 and J usage is TRBJ1-2; D gene unclear. The CDR3 loop spans 14 amino acids. Trimming stripped 6 bases from V and 4 bases from J, with 15 bases between. The V gene's germline CDR1 is MDHEN and CDR2 SYDVKM. CDR3 in DNA: TGTGCCAGCAGCCTGAAGGACGTAGGCTATGGCTACACCTTC. The encoded protein is CASSLKDVGYGYTF.

Of note for this clonotype: A read error is possible here, since a much larger clone lies one base away. This chain links TRBV2 with TRBJ2-4; tentative D call: TRBD1 (6 bases). This CDR3 is built from 15 residues. V was cut by 3 bases and J by 3 bases, with 12 bases left in between. The germline gives CDR1 SNHLY, CDR2 FYNNEI. This CDR3 reads CASSDLEGVKNIQYF. The DNA for the CDR3 is TGTGCCAGCAGTGATCTAGAGGGGGTCAAAAACATTCAGTACTTC.

The genes are TRBV7-6 and TRBJ2-5, with D maybe TRBD1 (5 bases). There are 15 residues in the CDR3. Germline CDR1 is SGHVS and CDR2 is FNYEAQ. V was pared by 1 base and J by 7 bases, with 16 bases between. This chain's CDR3 is CASSLEGAPQGTQYF. The CDR3 bases are TGTGCCAGCAGCTTAGAAGGAGCACCCCAGGGGACCCAGTACTTC.

This clonotype has at least ten counts. The chain carries TRBV11-2 and TRBJ2-2, with no clear D. Germline V gene lookup returns CDR1 SGHAT and CDR2 FQNNGV. V shed 1 base and J shed 1 base, with 10 bases lying between them. The CDR3 is made up of 16 amino acids. The CDR3 is CASSLVRLKNTGELFF. CDR3 DNA: TGTGCCAGCAGCTTAGTGAGGCTTAAGAACACCGGGGAGCTGTTTTTT.

The rearrangement links TRBV12-3 or TRBV12-4 to TRBJ1-1; TRBD1 matches at 7 bases. The junction had 9 bases not matched to a gene; V was cut back by 5 bases and J by 3 bases. The CDR3 length is 15 residues. CDR3 in amino acids: CASSLREGAYTEAFF. The CDR3 DNA reads as TGTGCCAGCAGTCTCCGGGAGGGGGCGTACACTGAAGCTTTCTTT.

The gene calls are TRBV19 and TRBJ2-1, with TRBD2 identical over 8 bases. The CDR3 runs to 14 residues. The germline V gene has CDR1 LNHDA and CDR2 SQIVND (reference sequence). V trimming: 9 bases; J trimming: 6 bases; junction bases outside the gene matches: 10. The CDR3 sequence: CARRGRREVNEQFF. CDR3 nucleotides: TGTGCCAGGAGGGGTCGGCGGGAGGTCAATGAGCAGTTCTTC.

This clonotype was seen a few times. This may be a read error: a much more frequent sequence differs by one nucleotide. V and J are TRBV10-3 and TRBJ2-5, with no clear D. V lost 10 bases, J lost 0 bases, and 9 bases lay in between. Germline V CDR1 and CDR2: ENHRY, SYGVKD. CDR3 length: 12 amino acids. In DNA, the CDR3 is TGTGCCACCTCGCCGGACCAAGAGACCCAGTACTTC. Its translation is CATSPDQETQYF.

The sample holds many counts of this clonotype. The chain is built from TRBV5-1 and TRBJ2-7; no clear D gene. Germline CDR1 is SGHRS and CDR2 is YFSETQ. CDR3 size: 14 residues. Trimming cost V 0 bases and J 4 bases, with 11 bases left between them. In DNA, the CDR3 is TGCGCCAGCAGCTTGGAGGCGGATTCATACGAGCAGTACTTC. Amino acids: CASSLEADSYEQYF.

On this clonotype: A much larger clone lies a single base off, so this may be a read error. The chain couples TRBV7-9 to TRBJ1-3; unclear D gene. This CDR3 has 16 amino acids. The germline V gene has CDR1 SEHNR and CDR2 FQNEAQ (reference sequence). Trimming left V 2 bases short and J 0 bases short, with 11 bases between. CDR3 sequence: CASSLRESSSGNTIYF. The CDR3, as DNA: TGTGCCAGCAGCTTAAGGGAGAGCAGCTCTGGAAACACCATATATTTT.

This clonotype has ten or more counts. The V gene is TRBV27, the J gene TRBJ1-1; no clear D. The V and J ends lost 8 bases and 6 bases respectively, with 10 bases between them. Germline V gives CDR1 MNHEY, CDR2 SMNVEV (reference sequence). This CDR3 contains 11 residues. The CDR3 DNA reads TGTGCCAGCCGGGCCGGGCCTGAAGCTTTCTTT. It is translated as CASRAGPEAFF.

The sample holds many counts of this clonotype. J is TRBJ2-7 and V is TRBV30, with D perhaps assigned TRBD1 or TRBD2 (5 bases each). Trimming took off 2 bases at V and 3 bases at J, with 11 bases between the two ends. The CDR3 is made up of 13 amino acids. CDR1 GTSNPN and CDR2 SVGIG come from the germline V gene (reference sequence). The CDR3 region is CAWSSGAVYEQYF. The CDR3 nucleotides read TGTGCCTGGAGTTCCGGGGCGGTCTACGAGCAGTACTTC.

This clonotype was found many times. This rearrangement joins TRBV6-1 to TRBJ1-3, with a weak D call TRBD1 (6 bases). With 7 bases removed from V and 7 bases from J, the gap between germline ends came to 20 bases. The CDR3 has 15 residues. Per germline, CDR1 MNHNS and CDR2 SASEGT. CDR3 DNA: TGTGCCAGCAAAAGACAGGCCATCAATGGGAACACCATATATTTT. It translates to CASKRQAINGNTIYF.

This clonotype was recorded at least ten times. The gene calls are TRBV11-2 and TRBJ1-1; D is ambiguous. V lost 2 bases, J lost 3 bases, and 10 bases lay in between. This CDR3 is built from 14 residues. Germline CDR1 and CDR2: SGHAT and FQNNGV. For the CDR3, the DNA is TGTGCCAGCAGCTTAAGCTGGGCGGACACTGAAGCTTTCTTT. Translating it yields CASSLSWADTEAFF.

This clonotype has a count of ten or more. This sequence joins TRBV7-3 and TRBJ2-1, with a possible D match to TRBD2 (6 bases). The CDR3 totals 14 residues. Germline CDR1 reads SGHTA; CDR2 reads FQGTGA. V was trimmed by 3 bases and J by 1 base, leaving 7 bases between them. The CDR3 loop is CASSFGGSYNEQFF. The CDR3 bases are TGTGCCAGCAGCTTCGGGGGTTCCTACAATGAGCAGTTCTTC.

This clonotype has ten or more counts. J is TRBJ2-2 and V is TRBV12-3 or TRBV12-4, with D possibly TRBD1 on 6 matching bases. The germline V and J ends were trimmed by 3 bases and 3 bases, with 14 bases remaining between them. The CDR3 runs 16 residues. This CDR3 reads CASSFSRQEDTGELFF. The DNA for the CDR3 is TGTGCCAGCAGTTTTTCTCGACAGGAGGACACCGGGGAGCTGTTTTTT.

The CDR3 DNA sequence: TGTGCCAGCAGCCAAGCGGGGACAGGGACCCATGAGCAGTTCTTC. Its protein product is CASSQAGTGTHEQFF. This chain joins TRBV30 and TRBJ2-1; TRBD1 agrees at 9 bases. The CDR3 spans 15 residues. The germline CDR1 and CDR2 sequences are GTSNPN and SVGIG (reference sequence). V lost 8 bases, J lost 8 bases, and 16 bases stayed unmatched.

At least ten counts were recorded for this clonotype. The rearrangement joins TRBV9 to TRBJ2-1; 9 bases line up with TRBD2. The CDR3 has 17 residues. Germline assignment: CDR1 SGDLS and CDR2 YYNGEE. Trimming took 4 bases from V and 2 from J; bases not matched to a gene: 10. CDR3 residues: CASSPRLAVSPYNEQFF. CDR3 nucleotide sequence: TGTGCCAGCAGCCCCCGACTAGCGGTCAGCCCCTACAATGAGCAGTTCTTC.

This clonotype was detected ten times or more. The chain links TRBV12-3 or TRBV12-4 to TRBJ2-3; TRBD2 matches 7 bases. V dropped 5 bases and J dropped 4; count of bases not matched to a gene: 12. The CDR3 sequence is 16 residues long. CDR3 residues: CASSLVAGVRPDTQYF. The CDR3 DNA follows: TGTGCCAGCAGTCTAGTCGCGGGAGTACGTCCAGATACGCAGTATTTT.

This clonotype appeared many times. V usage is TRBV30 and J usage is TRBJ2-7, with D possibly matching TRBD1 (6 bases). This CDR3 spans 12 amino acids. Trimming shortened V by 0 bases and J by 6 bases, and 9 bases separated the two germline ends. Germline V gives CDR1 GTSNPN, CDR2 SVGIG (reference sequence). The CDR3 bases are TGTGCCTGGAGTGTTGGGACAACCGAGCAGTACTTC. Translated: CAWSVGTTEQYF.

This clonotype occurred many times. V and J are TRBV30 and TRBJ2-5; D call uncertain. Deletions cut 0 bases from V and 7 bases from J, with 15 bases between. Germline V CDR1 and CDR2: GTSNPN, SVGIG (reference sequence). The CDR3 covers 14 residues. CDR3 sequence: CAWSVGQARVTQYF. CDR3 bases: TGTGCCTGGAGTGTAGGGCAGGCCCGAGTGACCCAGTACTTC.

The chain carries TRBV7-9 and TRBJ1-4, with 8 bases that match TRBD1. This CDR3 is built from 14 residues. With V trimmed by 4 bases and J by 8 bases, 6 bases remained unmatched. The V gene's germline CDR1 is SEHNR and CDR2 FQNEAQ (reference sequence). CDR3 region: CASSSTGAREKLFF. The CDR3 coding sequence is TGTGCCAGCAGCTCGACAGGGGCCAGGGAAAAACTGTTTTTT.

This clonotype was counted only a few times. CDR3 sequence: CASSVELDPRHVSGANVLTF. The CDR3 DNA reads as TGTGCCAGCAGCGTAGAATTGGACCCACGGCATGTCTCTGGGGCCAACGTCCTGACTTTC. The rearrangement links TRBV9 to TRBJ2-6; no reliable D call. Between the trimmed V and J ends, which lost 0 bases and 0 bases, there was a span of 19 bases. The CDR3 is made up of 20 amino acids. CDR1 is SGDLS and CDR2 is YYNGEE in the germline V gene.